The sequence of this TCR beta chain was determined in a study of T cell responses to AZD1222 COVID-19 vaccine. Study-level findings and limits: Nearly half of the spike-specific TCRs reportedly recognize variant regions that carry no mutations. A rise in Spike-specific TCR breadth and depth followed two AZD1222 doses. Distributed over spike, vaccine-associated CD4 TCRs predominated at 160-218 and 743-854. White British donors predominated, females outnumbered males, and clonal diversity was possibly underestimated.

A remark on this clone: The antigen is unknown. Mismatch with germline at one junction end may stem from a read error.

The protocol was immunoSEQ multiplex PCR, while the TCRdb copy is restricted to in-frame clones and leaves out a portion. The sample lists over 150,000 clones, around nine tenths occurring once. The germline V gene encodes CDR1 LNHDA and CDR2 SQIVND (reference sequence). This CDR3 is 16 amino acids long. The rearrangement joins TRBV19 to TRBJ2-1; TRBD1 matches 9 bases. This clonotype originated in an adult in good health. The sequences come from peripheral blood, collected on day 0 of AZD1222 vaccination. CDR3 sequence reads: CACSNDRGAGVTEQFF. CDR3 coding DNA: TGTGCCTGTAGTAACGACAGGGGGGCCGGGGTAACAGAGCAGTTCTTC.